The sequence of this T cell receptor beta chain was determined in a study of Graves' ophthalmopathy and Graves' hyperthyroidism. Study outcomes and limitations: Prediction of ophthalmopathy progression reached around 70% sensitivity and 72% to 75% specificity. Distinction of ophthalmopathy from stable hyperthyroidism by a 13-signature model reached 85% to 90% sensitivity and 81.08% specificity. Blood contained most expanded thyroid clonotypes exceeding 0.001 frequency.

This clonotype was seen many times. Its antigen is not known. Germline values: CDR1 PRHDT, CDR2 FYEKMQ (reference sequence). The CDR3 length is 15 residues. V was trimmed by 4 bases and J by 7 bases, leaving 20 bases between them. RNA served as the template for amplifying TCR beta CDR3 regions. An initial RT-PCR round employing HTBI primers preceded a second-round multiplex PCR. MiXCR, run by TCRdb on the multiplex PCR reads, gives a single entry per CDR3 protein. Found here are about 170,000 distinct CDR3 sequences, approximately 40% of them singletons; the top ten hold approximately 6.3%. Ophthalmopathy was moderately-to-severely active, CAS at least 3, NOSPECS at least 4, lasting under 3 months.

The chain couples TRBV13 to TRBJ2-7, with D perhaps TRBD1 (5 bases). Specimen: peripheral blood. The origin of this receptor is a woman aged 40 to 50 with Graves' ophthalmopathy. CDR3 amino acids: CASSSLGPPYREQYF. In DNA, the CDR3 is TGTGCCAGCAGCTCCTTGGGGCCTCCATATAGAGAGCAGTACTTC.